One sample yielded the 19 T cell receptor beta chains listed below, sequenced in a study of blood T cell repertoires in COVID-19. TCRdb keeps only in-frame clones here, not all; method: immunoSEQ multiplex PCR. Of approximately 77,000 clones in the sample, roughly 88% are singletons; the top ten hold just under 2%. Sequencing input: peripheral blood. These receptors came from a man younger than 45 with acute or convalescent COVID-19.

J is TRBJ1-2 and V is TRBV2; TRBD1 matches 7 bases. Per germline, CDR1 SNHLY and CDR2 FYNNEI. Trimming took 6 bases from V and 4 from J; bases not matched to a gene: 8. CDR3 size: 14 residues. CDR3 sequence: CASRTTGDGYGYTF. The CDR3 region has the DNA TGTGCCAGCAGGACCACAGGGGATGGCTATGGCTACACCTTC.

The chain uses TRBV6-1 and TRBJ2-5; 13 nucleotides match TRBD2. V dropped 4 bases and J dropped 13; count of bases not matched to a gene: 15. Germline CDR1 MNHNS, CDR2 SASEGT. The CDR3 has 16 residues. CDR3 sequence (DNA): TGTGCCAGCAGTGGAAGCGTGGGACTAGCGGGATCCCTACCGTACTTC. Encoded protein: CASSGSVGLAGSLPYF.

This clone was counted between two and nine times. This chain links TRBV29-1 with TRBJ1-5; D remains ambiguous. CDR3 length: 13 residues. Germline loops: CDR1 SQVTM, CDR2 ANQGSEA. V lost 4 bases to trimming and J lost 3 bases, with 10 bases between them. The CDR3 loop is CSVAENLNQPQHF. In DNA, the CDR3 is TGCAGCGTTGCAGAAAATCTCAATCAGCCCCAGCATTTT.

This clone appeared a few times. The CDR3 DNA is TGTGCCAGTACACCTATTGACAGGGGAAACACCGGGGAGCTGTTTTTT. Amino acids: CASTPIDRGNTGELFF. This chain links TRBV19 with TRBJ2-2; 8 nucleotides line up with TRBD1. Germline V gene lookup returns CDR1 LNHDA and CDR2 SQIVND (reference sequence). This CDR3 is built from 16 residues. With V trimmed by 7 bases and J by 2 bases, 9 bases remained unmatched.

The chain couples TRBV3-1 (or the pseudogene TRBV3-2) to TRBJ1-2, with 9 bases lining up with TRBD1. With 1 base clipped from V and 5 bases from J, the junction kept 5 bases outside the gene matches. CDR3 length: 15 amino acids. CDR1 is LGHDT, CDR2 YNNKEL, per germline (reference sequence). CDR3 amino acids: CASSQGGQGSYGYTF. In DNA, the CDR3 is TGTGCCAGCAGCCAAGGGGGACAGGGTTCTTATGGCTACACCTTC.

The V call is TRBV6-2 or TRBV6-3, the J call TRBJ2-7; TRBD1 is a possible D gene (5 bases). Deletions cut 0 bases from V and 2 bases from J, with 8 bases between. Germline V gene lookup returns CDR1 MNHEY and CDR2 SVGEGT. The CDR3 loop spans 14 amino acids. The CDR3 DNA reads TGTGCCAGCAGTTACTCGCTAGGGGCCTACGAGCAGTACTTC. This translates into CASSYSLGAYEQYF.

This chain's CDR3 is CASSQKSAGEAFF. CDR3 nucleotides: TGCGCCAGCAGCCAAAAGTCGGCAGGGGAAGCTTTCTTT. The chain carries TRBV4-1 and TRBJ1-1; weak D call: TRBD1 (5 bases). V was pared by 2 bases and J by 8 bases, with 12 bases between. CDR1 is MGHRA, CDR2 YSYEKL, per germline. This CDR3 has 13 amino acids.

The count of this clone is one. This sequence joins TRBV4-3 and TRBJ1-2; D is unresolved. The germline CDR1 and CDR2 sequences are LGHNA and YSLEER. The ends were cut back, 0 bases at V and 0 bases at J, with 8 bases in the middle. The CDR3 length is 15 residues. The CDR3 protein is CASSQEEEPNYGYTF. The CDR3 DNA sequence: TGCGCCAGCAGCCAAGAAGAGGAACCTAACTATGGCTACACCTTC.

This clone was counted a single time. The chain has TRBV6-5 and TRBJ1-4; D is possibly TRBD1 (6 bases). Trimming shortened V by 6 bases and J by 5 bases, and 10 bases separated the two germline ends. The CDR3 has 13 amino acids. Germline-derived CDR1 and CDR2 are MNHEY and SVGAGI. In DNA form, the CDR3 reads TGTGCCAGCAGAGGACAGAGCAATGAAAAACTGTTTTTT. Protein sequence: CASRGQSNEKLFF.

The rearrangement links TRBV20-1 to TRBJ2-3; D might be TRBD2 (6 bases). Germline V lookup: CDR1 DFQATT, CDR2 SNEGSKA (reference sequence). Trimming shortened V by 3 bases and J by 1 base, and 14 bases separated the two germline ends. The CDR3 length is 15 residues. Written as DNA, the CDR3 is TGCAGTGCTAGTTCGCCGGGGGTTGGCACAGATACGCAGTATTTT. Amino acids: CSASSPGVGTDTQYF.

The chain carries TRBV5-8 and TRBJ1-3; TRBD1 aligns across 7 bases. Germline V gene lookup returns CDR1 SGHTS and CDR2 YDEGEE. The CDR3 loop spans 18 amino acids. V lost 0 bases and J lost 3; bases outside the gene matches: 12. The CDR3 region is CASSLGATGTVFGNTIYF. The CDR3 bases are TGTGCCAGCAGCTTGGGAGCTACCGGGACAGTGTTTGGAAACACCATATATTTT.

The rearrangement links TRBV9 to TRBJ2-1; 10 bases line up with TRBD2. V shed 1 base and J 5 bases; nucleotides not matched to a gene: 3. This CDR3 is built from 15 residues. Germline values: CDR1 SGDLS, CDR2 YYNGEE. CDR3 coding DNA: TGTGCCAGCAGCGTAAGCGGGAGGGCCCACAATGAGCAGTTCTTC. Amino acids: CASSVSGRAHNEQFF.

The chain employs TRBV19 and TRBJ1-1; 9 bases agree with TRBD1. The V gene end was trimmed by 3 bases and the J gene end by 4 bases; junction bases not matched to a gene: 3. The CDR3 is 14 residues long. The germline gives CDR1 LNHDA, CDR2 SQIVND (reference sequence). CDR3 DNA sequence: TGTGCCAGTAGTATCGGACAGGGGTCCACTGAAGCTTTCTTT. Translated, it gives CASSIGQGSTEAFF.

CDR3 in amino acids: CASSTSGNWASGRAYEQYF. Written as DNA, the CDR3 is TGTGCCAGTAGTACATCTGGCAACTGGGCTAGCGGGAGGGCCTACGAGCAGTACTTC. The V call is TRBV19, the J call TRBJ2-7, with 12 nucleotides matching TRBD2. Trimming removed 4 bases from V and 2 bases from J; junction bases left unmatched: 15. The germline V gene encodes CDR1 LNHDA and CDR2 SQIVND (reference sequence). The CDR3 is made up of 19 amino acids.

The V and J genes are TRBV24-1 and TRBJ2-1, with TRBD2 matching 15 bases. Looked up from germline, CDR1 is KGHDR and CDR2 is SFDVKD. The V gene end was trimmed by 2 bases and the J gene end by 10 bases; junction bases not matched to a gene: 11. The CDR3 extends over 18 amino acids. CDR3 protein: CATSDSSGTSGGLREQFF. In DNA form, the CDR3 reads TGTGCCACCAGTGATTCTTCCGGGACTAGCGGGGGGTTGAGAGAGCAGTTCTTC.

The chain uses TRBV19 and TRBJ2-7, with 7 nucleotides matching TRBD1. CDR1 and CDR2 (germline): LNHDA, SQIVND (reference sequence). The CDR3 length is 14 residues. The trim removed 3 bases at V and 2 bases at J, leaving 4 bases unmatched. In DNA form, the CDR3 reads TGTGCCAGTAGTATTGGGACAGAAACCTACGAGCAGTACTTC. Protein: CASSIGTETYEQYF.

The rearrangement joins TRBV11-2 to TRBJ2-7; D unresolved. Germline CDR1 is SGHAT and CDR2 is FQNNGV. The V gene lost 4 bases and the J gene lost 3 bases, with 7 bases spanning the gap. The CDR3 spans 12 residues. This CDR3 reads CASSSTRYEQYF. As DNA, the CDR3 is TGTGCCAGCAGCTCAACTCGCTACGAGCAGTACTTC. Drawing the rest from reference TRBV11-2 and TRBJ2-7, the complete variable domain is EAGVAQSPRYKIIEKRQSVAFWCNPISGHATLYWYQQILGQGPKLLIQFQNNGVVDDSQLPKDRFSAERLKGVDSTLKIQPAKLEDSAVYLCASSSTRYEQYFGPGTRLTVT.

J is TRBJ2-2 and V is TRBV9, with 8 nucleotides matching TRBD1. CDR1 SGDLS and CDR2 YYNGEE come from the germline V gene. CDR3 length: 16 amino acids. Trimming took 4 bases from V and 2 from J; bases not matched to a gene: 7. In nucleotides, the CDR3 is TGTGCCAGCAGCCCACGACAGGGGAGAAACACCGGGGAGCTGTTTTTT. Protein sequence: CASSPRQGRNTGELFF.

The chain employs TRBV6-1 and TRBJ1-2; 9 bases fit TRBD1. This CDR3 spans 15 amino acids. In germline, CDR1 is MNHNS, CDR2 SASEGT. V trimming: 2 bases; J trimming: 4 bases; junction bases outside the gene matches: 5. The CDR3 reads CASSENRGQVYGYTF. DNA of the CDR3: TGTGCCAGCAGTGAAAACAGGGGGCAGGTCTATGGCTACACCTTC.